These T cell receptor beta chains were read from a single sample in a study of T cells in Graves' hyperthyroidism and ophthalmopathy. MiXCR, run by TCRdb on the multiplex PCR reads, gives a single entry per CDR3 protein. Among around 700,000 distinct CDR3 sequences listed, around 20% were seen once. The specimen sequenced was blood. The source is a woman in her fifties or sixties with Graves' hyperthyroidism that later progressed to Graves' ophthalmopathy. CDR3s include the opening cysteine and the closing phenylalanine or tryptophan. D genes are given only for firm matches. Size tells how often a clone was seen (once, few, many) or the class of an expanded clone, and some rows leave it out.

J gene: TRBJ2-5; D gene: TRBD2; CDR3 length: 15; clone size: many; V gene: TRBV3-1; CDR3 DNA: TGTGCCAGCAGCCCACGGACTAGCGGGGCGGAGACCCAGTACTTC; CDR3 protein: CASSPRTSGAETQYF
J gene: TRBJ1-6; D gene: -; CDR3 length: 15; clone size: few; V gene: TRBV12-3/TRBV12-4; CDR3 DNA: TGTGCCAGCACCATACAGCTTGGGGGCTCCTCACCCCTCCACTTT; CDR3 protein: CASTIQLGGSSPLHF
J gene: TRBJ2-1; D gene: TRBD2; CDR3 length: 16; clone size: many; V gene: TRBV20-1; CDR3 DNA: TGCAGTGCCAACGGACTAGCGGGGGCCTCCTACAATGAGCAGTTCTTC; CDR3 protein: CSANGLAGASYNEQFF
J gene: TRBJ1-6; D gene: TRBD1; CDR3 length: 16; clone size: -; V gene: TRBV9; CDR3 DNA: TGTGCCAGCAGCGCACGGACAGGGGGCGATAATTCACCCCTCCACTTT; CDR3 protein: CASSARTGGDNSPLHF
J gene: TRBJ2-2; D gene: -; CDR3 length: 17; clone size: -; V gene: TRBV19; CDR3 DNA: TGTGCCAGTAGGCCCATAAGTCAGACAGCCTACACCGGGGAGCTGTTTTTT; CDR3 protein: CASRPISQTAYTGELFF
J gene: TRBJ2-7; D gene: -; CDR3 length: 14; clone size: few; V gene: TRBV6-6; CDR3 DNA: TGTGCCAGCAGTTACGTGCAGGGTGGTTACGAGCAGTACTTC; CDR3 protein: CASSYVQGGYEQYF
J gene: TRBJ1-5; D gene: -; CDR3 length: 14; clone size: -; V gene: TRBV30; CDR3 DNA: TGTGCCTGGAGTGTACGAGGGGAGGCTCAGCCCCAGCATTTT; CDR3 protein: CAWSVRGEAQPQHF
J gene: TRBJ2-1; D gene: TRBD2; CDR3 length: 16; clone size: -; V gene: TRBV4-1; CDR3 DNA: TGCGCCAGCAGCCAAGTCCTAGCGGGGGGGCACGGTGAGCAGTTCTTC; CDR3 protein: CASSQVLAGGHGEQFF
J gene: TRBJ2-3; D gene: -; CDR3 length: 10; clone size: -; V gene: TRBV29-1; CDR3 DNA: TGCAGCGTTGGCCAAGTGACGCAGTATTTT; CDR3 protein: CSVGQVTQYF
J gene: TRBJ2-2; D gene: -; CDR3 length: 15; clone size: many; V gene: TRBV20-1; CDR3 DNA: TGCAGTGCTAGAGATCTGGCACTCTACACCGGGGAGCTGTTTTTT; CDR3 protein: CSARDLALYTGELFF
J gene: TRBJ1-2; D gene: -; CDR3 length: 14; clone size: -; V gene: TRBV28; CDR3 DNA: TGTGCCAGCAGTTCACAGGGCTACTACTATGGCTGCACCTTC; CDR3 protein: CASSSQGYYYGCTF
J gene: TRBJ1-1; D gene: -; CDR3 length: 16; clone size: few; V gene: TRBV19; CDR3 DNA: TGTGCCAGTAGTAAACTAGGAAATCGACAGAACGCTGAAGCTTTCTTT; CDR3 protein: CASSKLGNRQNAEAFF
J gene: TRBJ1-5; D gene: TRBD1; CDR3 length: 17; clone size: many; V gene: TRBV3-1; CDR3 DNA: TGTGCCAGCAGCCAGACGACAGGGTTGGGAAGCAATCAGCCCCAGCATTTT; CDR3 protein: CASSQTTGLGSNQPQHF
J gene: TRBJ2-7; D gene: -; CDR3 length: 15; clone size: many; V gene: TRBV3-1; CDR3 DNA: TGTGCCAGCAGCCAAGGGACATTCACTCCCTACGAGCAGTACTTC; CDR3 protein: CASSQGTFTPYEQYF
J gene: TRBJ1-1; D gene: TRBD1; CDR3 length: 16; clone size: many; V gene: TRBV30; CDR3 DNA: TGTGCCTGGAGCTCTCGGGCGGCAGGGGGGCTGACTGAAGCTTTCTTT; CDR3 protein: CAWSSRAAGGLTEAFF
J gene: TRBJ2-3; D gene: -; CDR3 length: 15; clone size: -; V gene: TRBV7-2; CDR3 DNA: TGTGCCAGCAGCTTATTGGCCTCTCGATCAGATACGCAGTATTTT; CDR3 protein: CASSLLASRSDTQYF
J gene: TRBJ1-1; D gene: TRBD1; CDR3 length: 16; clone size: -; V gene: TRBV7-9; CDR3 DNA: TGTGCCAGCAGCTTATCCCAGGGGGGGGCGCGGACTGAAGCTTTCTTT; CDR3 protein: CASSLSQGGARTEAFF
J gene: TRBJ2-1; D gene: -; CDR3 length: 14; clone size: many; V gene: TRBV3-1; CDR3 DNA: TGTGCCAGCAGTTTAAGGGGGGAATACAATGAGCAGTTCTTC; CDR3 protein: CASSLRGEYNEQFF
J gene: TRBJ2-5; D gene: -; CDR3 length: 15; clone size: many; V gene: TRBV11-2; CDR3 DNA: TGTGCCAGCAGCTTAGAACTAGCAAGAAAAGAGACCCAGTACTTC; CDR3 protein: CASSLELARKETQYF
J gene: TRBJ1-2; D gene: -; CDR3 length: 15; clone size: many; V gene: TRBV3-1; CDR3 DNA: TGTGCCAGCAGCCCGACAGGACGAGGTGGCTATGGCTACACCTTC; CDR3 protein: CASSPTGRGGYGYTF